These T cell receptor beta chains were read from a single sample in a study of CD8+ T cells in alopecia areata. Method: immunoSEQ multiplex PCR; TCRdb's copy keeps in-frame clones and lacks some. There are 200,000 to 250,000 clones in the sample; around 57% occur only once, and 1.5% to 2% lies in the top ten. This specimen consisted of CD4+ T cells sorted from blood, obtained at week 4, from a patient treated with tofacitinib. Receptors originate from a human donor with alopecia areata. Each CDR3 is given with its conserved first and last residue. Each record gives: V gene, D gene, J gene, clone size, CDR3 DNA, CDR3 protein. D genes are given only for firm matches. Part of the rows lack a size; the others show once, few, many or a class for expanded clones.

V gene: TRBV11-2; D gene: -; J gene: TRBJ2-7; clone size: -; CDR3 DNA: TGTGCCAGCAGCTTACCAGGGCTCGAGCAGTACTTC; CDR3 protein: CASSLPGLEQYF
V gene: TRBV25-1; D gene: -; J gene: TRBJ2-5; clone size: few; CDR3 DNA: TGTGCCAGCAGTGAAATGGAGTCTAGGTTAGAGACCCAGTACTTC; CDR3 protein: CASSEMESRLETQYF
V gene: TRBV9; D gene: -; J gene: TRBJ1-2; clone size: -; CDR3 DNA: TGTGCCAGCAGCGTAGGCGGAGCCCACTATGGCTACACCTTC; CDR3 protein: CASSVGGAHYGYTF
V gene: TRBV27; D gene: -; J gene: TRBJ2-4; clone size: -; CDR3 DNA: TGTGCCAGCAATTTGCAGACGGCCAAAAACATTCAGTACTTC; CDR3 protein: CASNLQTAKNIQYF
V gene: TRBV29-1; D gene: -; J gene: TRBJ2-2; clone size: -; CDR3 DNA: TGCAGCGCCTTGACAGGCGGTCCCGGGGAGCTGTTTTTT; CDR3 protein: CSALTGGPGELFF
V gene: TRBV7-2; D gene: -; J gene: TRBJ1-1; clone size: -; CDR3 DNA: TGTGCCAGCAGCTTCGGGCCTTCCAACACTGAAGCTTTCTTT; CDR3 protein: CASSFGPSNTEAFF
V gene: TRBV29-1; D gene: -; J gene: TRBJ1-1; clone size: -; CDR3 DNA: TGCAGCGCACAGAACACTGAAGCTTTCTTT; CDR3 protein: CSAQNTEAFF
V gene: TRBV19; D gene: -; J gene: TRBJ1-2; clone size: few; CDR3 DNA: TGTGCCAGTAGTATCGGAGGGGCGGGAAACTATGGCTACACCTTC; CDR3 protein: CASSIGGAGNYGYTF
V gene: TRBV14; D gene: TRBD1; J gene: TRBJ2-1; clone size: -; CDR3 DNA: TGTGCCAGCAGCCTGGGACAGGGTTTCAATGAGCAGTTCTTC; CDR3 protein: CASSLGQGFNEQFF
V gene: TRBV5-1; D gene: -; J gene: TRBJ2-2; clone size: -; CDR3 DNA: TGCGCCAGCAAGGACACCGGGGAGCTGTTTTTT; CDR3 protein: CASKDTGELFF
V gene: TRBV29-1; D gene: -; J gene: TRBJ2-2; clone size: -; CDR3 DNA: TGCAGCGTTTTACAGAACACCGGGGAGCTGTTTTTT; CDR3 protein: CSVLQNTGELFF
V gene: TRBV5-6; D gene: -; J gene: TRBJ1-1; clone size: few; CDR3 DNA: TGTGCCAGCAGCTTAACGACAGTCCTGAACACTGAAGCTTTCTTT; CDR3 protein: CASSLTTVLNTEAFF
V gene: TRBV25-1; D gene: -; J gene: TRBJ1-1; clone size: -; CDR3 DNA: TGTGCCAGCAGTGACAGGTCTGCCACTGAAGCTTTCTTT; CDR3 protein: CASSDRSATEAFF
V gene: TRBV10-3; D gene: TRBD1; J gene: TRBJ1-4; clone size: -; CDR3 DNA: TGTGCCATCAGTGCGACGGGACAGCCTAATGAAAAACTGTTTTTT; CDR3 protein: CAISATGQPNEKLFF
V gene: TRBV30; D gene: TRBD1; J gene: TRBJ1-1; clone size: -; CDR3 DNA: TGTGCCTTGACAGGGGGCGCAGTAGCTTTCTTT; CDR3 protein: CALTGGAVAFF
V gene: TRBV5-8; D gene: -; J gene: TRBJ1-2; clone size: few; CDR3 DNA: TGTGCCAGCAGCTCCGAGGTGGGACGGAACTATGGCTACACCTTC; CDR3 protein: CASSSEVGRNYGYTF
V gene: TRBV4-1; D gene: TRBD2; J gene: TRBJ2-1; clone size: -; CDR3 DNA: TGCGCCAGCAGCCAAGAACTAGCGGGGTTCAATGAGCAGTTCTTC; CDR3 protein: CASSQELAGFNEQFF
V gene: TRBV29-1; D gene: -; J gene: TRBJ2-7; clone size: -; CDR3 DNA: TGCAGCGTGACAGGGAGGACCTACGAGCAGTACTTC; CDR3 protein: CSVTGRTYEQYF
V gene: TRBV11-1; D gene: TRBD1; J gene: TRBJ1-1; clone size: few; CDR3 DNA: TGTGCCAGCAGCCCGCGGGACAGGTCCACTGAAGCTTTCTTT; CDR3 protein: CASSPRDRSTEAFF
V gene: TRBV29-1; D gene: -; J gene: TRBJ1-1; clone size: -; CDR3 DNA: TGCAGCGTGGGTCTGATCTTGGGGTCACGTGAAGCTTTCTTT; CDR3 protein: CSVGLILGSREAFF
V gene: TRBV15; D gene: -; J gene: TRBJ2-6; clone size: medium-sized; CDR3 DNA: TGTGCCACCAGCAGAGAAGGAGACTCTGGGGCCAACGTCCTGACTTTC; CDR3 protein: CATSREGDSGANVLTF
V gene: TRBV29-1; D gene: TRBD2; J gene: TRBJ2-1; clone size: few; CDR3 DNA: TGCAGCACATCCCTCCGGCTAGCGGTTACGAACAATGAGCAGTTCTTC; CDR3 protein: CSTSLRLAVTNNEQFF
V gene: TRBV7-2; D gene: -; J gene: TRBJ1-1; clone size: -; CDR3 DNA: TGTGCCAGCAGCTTAGAAGCCAACACTGAAGCTTTCTTT; CDR3 protein: CASSLEANTEAFF
V gene: TRBV28; D gene: -; J gene: TRBJ1-1; clone size: -; CDR3 DNA: TGTGCCAGCAGTATATCTCCGATGAACACTGAAGCTTTCTTT; CDR3 protein: CASSISPMNTEAFF
V gene: TRBV5-6; D gene: -; J gene: TRBJ2-1; clone size: -; CDR3 DNA: TGTGCCAGCAGCTTGGGGCTGTTCAATGAGCAGTTCTTC; CDR3 protein: CASSLGLFNEQFF
V gene: TRBV10-3; D gene: -; J gene: TRBJ1-1; clone size: few; CDR3 DNA: TGTGCCATCAGAGACAGAACAATGAACACTGAAGCTTTCTTT; CDR3 protein: CAIRDRTMNTEAFF
V gene: TRBV29-1; D gene: -; J gene: TRBJ1-1; clone size: -; CDR3 DNA: TGCAGCGTTTTGAACATGAACACTGAAGCTTTCTTT; CDR3 protein: CSVLNMNTEAFF
V gene: TRBV6-1; D gene: -; J gene: TRBJ2-5; clone size: -; CDR3 DNA: TGTGCCAGCAGCTCTCAACAGACCCAGTACTTC; CDR3 protein: CASSSQQTQYF
V gene: TRBV25-1; D gene: -; J gene: TRBJ1-1; clone size: -; CDR3 DNA: TGTGCCAGCAGTGAATTGGGGAGGAACACTGAAGCTTTCTTT; CDR3 protein: CASSELGRNTEAFF
V gene: TRBV29-1; D gene: -; J gene: TRBJ1-1; clone size: few; CDR3 DNA: TGCAGCGTCCATGGACAGAGTAACATGAACACTGAAGCTTTCTTT; CDR3 protein: CSVHGQSNMNTEAFF
V gene: TRBV29-1; D gene: -; J gene: TRBJ1-1; clone size: once; CDR3 DNA: TGCAGCGTTGAAGATCGGGCAGGCCGGAACACTGAAGCTTTCTTT; CDR3 protein: CSVEDRAGRNTEAFF
V gene: TRBV7-3; D gene: -; J gene: TRBJ1-1; clone size: -; CDR3 DNA: TGTGCCAGCAGCCCCCAGGGGACACCGAACACTGAAGCTTTCTTT; CDR3 protein: CASSPQGTPNTEAFF
V gene: TRBV29-1; D gene: -; J gene: TRBJ2-6; clone size: -; CDR3 DNA: TGCAGCGTTGAGTATCGGGACGGGAGCTCTGGGGCCAACGTCCTGACTTTC; CDR3 protein: CSVEYRDGSSGANVLTF